The sequence of this TCR beta chain was determined in a study of blood T cell repertoires in COVID-19. The overall study: Sample material is recorded as cDNA or gDNA derived from T cells, B-cell-depleted T cells, or PBMCs.

This clone was counted once. The CDR3 extends over 14 amino acids. Germline V CDR1 and CDR2: KGHDR, SFDVKD. Deletions cut 3 bases from V and 4 bases from J, with 9 bases between. Libraries were prepared by immunoSEQ multiplex PCR; TCRdb keeps only in-frame clonotypes and omits some of them. There are about 400,000 clones in the sample; approximately 89% occur only once, and 1.5% to 2% lies in the top ten. Cohorts were based on clinical histories the participants reported. Cohort 3 recovery required two negative PCRs, clearance, or symptom resolution. This chain connects TRBV24-1 to TRBJ2-1, with unresolved D. The specimen sequenced was PBMCs or T cells enriched from blood (not recorded which). The sequence derives from a woman aged 25-40 years who had recovered from COVID-19. The chain's CDR3 is CATSDTLGYNEQFF. The CDR3 coding sequence is TGTGCCACCAGTGATACCCTCGGGTACAATGAGCAGTTCTTC.